Each of the 26 T cell receptor beta chains below was sequenced from the same sample in a study of cytomegalovirus exposure and HLA in healthy donors. The PCR ran on 60 Vbeta and 13 Jbeta primers. Profiled with immunoSEQ multiplex PCR; TCRdb holds only in-frame clones, not every one. The table records about 140,000 clones, roughly four fifths of them present only once. The sample taken for sequencing was PBMCs. These receptors all stem from a woman in her 40s in good health and CMV-seronegative.

V is TRBV6-6 and J is TRBJ1-2, with TRBD1 identical over 7 bases. The germline V gene has CDR1 MNHNY and CDR2 SVGAGI (reference sequence). The CDR3 is 12 residues long. After removal of 7 bases from V and 6 bases from J, the junction contained 5 bases not matched to a gene. The CDR3 sequence: CASKTGMDGYTF. CDR3 DNA: TGTGCCAGCAAGACAGGGATGGATGGCTACACCTTC.

This chain links TRBV6-1 with TRBJ2-7; D may be TRBD1 (6 bases). The V gene's germline CDR1 is MNHNS and CDR2 SASEGT. This CDR3 is 15 amino acids long. Trimming cost V 6 bases and J 2 bases, with 17 bases left between them. Here the CDR3 reads CASSLRQVTAYEQYF. The CDR3 DNA follows: TGTGCCAGCAGCCTCCGACAGGTAACGGCCTACGAGCAGTACTTC.

Turning to this clone: A read error may account for a junction end that differs from germline. The CDR3: CASSLQIGEKLFF. The CDR3, as DNA: TGTGCTAGCAGCTTACAGATCGGGGAAAAACTGTTTTTT. The chain recombines TRBV7-7 with TRBJ1-4; D is ambiguous. This CDR3 has 13 residues. Germline V gene data show CDR1 as SSHAT and CDR2 as FNYEAQ (reference sequence).

The chain joins TRBV4-2 to TRBJ2-2, with D maybe TRBD1 (5 bases). This CDR3 is built from 15 residues. V dropped 3 bases and J dropped 0 bases, with 8 bases sitting between them. Germline-derived CDR1 and CDR2 are LGHNA and YNFKEQ. CDR3 sequence reads: CASSQGQTNTGELFF. CDR3 coding DNA: TGTGCCAGCAGCCAGGGGCAAACGAACACCGGGGAGCTGTTTTTT.

The rearrangement uses TRBV5-6 and TRBJ2-7, with 7 nucleotides matching TRBD1. Looked up from germline, CDR1 is SGHDT and CDR2 is YYEEEE. CDR3 length: 14 amino acids. Germline trimming cut 3 bases from V and 2 bases from J; bases unmatched to any gene: 5. CDR3 amino acids: CASSSTGYPYEQYF. In DNA, the CDR3 is TGTGCCAGCAGCTCGACAGGGTACCCCTACGAGCAGTACTTC.

The genes are TRBV7-8 and TRBJ1-3, with 10 nucleotides matching TRBD1. After removal of 1 base from V and 0 bases from J, the junction contained 3 bases not matched to a gene. The V gene's germline CDR1 is SGHVS and CDR2 FQNEAQ. The CDR3 length is 17 residues. This chain's CDR3 is CASSLEDRGLSGNTIYF. The DNA of the CDR3 is TGTGCCAGCAGCTTAGAAGACAGGGGGCTCTCTGGAAACACCATATATTTT.

V and J are TRBV19 and TRBJ1-2; the D is unclear. Trimming left V 10 bases short and J 4 bases short, with 16 bases between. The CDR3 spans 13 residues. Germline loops: CDR1 LNHDA, CDR2 SQIVND (reference sequence). The CDR3 protein is CATHPGNLYGYTF. CDR3 sequence (DNA): TGTGCCACCCATCCCGGGAACCTCTATGGCTACACCTTC.

The rearrangement joins TRBV12-5 to TRBJ2-1; 12 nucleotides line up with TRBD1. The CDR3 runs 13 residues. V was pared by 7 bases and J by 7 bases, with 2 bases of the junction left unmatched. Germline CDR1 and CDR2: LGHNT and FRNRAP. The CDR3 DNA is TGTGCTAGTGAGGGACAGGGGGCGAATGAGCAGTTCTTC. Translating gives CASEGQGANEQFF.

The rearrangement links TRBV5-4 to TRBJ1-1; D is unclear. Germline CDR1 and CDR2: SGHNT and YYREEE (reference sequence). The CDR3 has 14 amino acids. Trimming pared 4 bases from V and 1 base from J, leaving 11 bases between. CDR3 DNA sequence: TGTGCCAGCAGCCCCGATCTCGGGAACACTGAAGCTTTCTTT. It codes for CASSPDLGNTEAFF.

The V and J genes are TRBV10-3 and TRBJ1-6; D possibly corresponds to TRBD1 (6 bases). This CDR3 is 13 amino acids long. With 7 bases removed from V and 8 bases from J, the gap between germline ends came to 12 bases. Germline CDR1 and CDR2: ENHRY and SYGVKD. CDR3 coding DNA: TGTGCCATCAAGCAGGGGATGGATTCACCCCTCCACTTT. Translation: CAIKQGMDSPLHF.

As concerns this clone: The sample has other DNA sequences that encode this CDR3 too. V gene TRBV18 combines with J gene TRBJ1-1, with a possible D match to TRBD1 (5 bases). The CDR3 covers 13 residues. In germline, CDR1 is KGHSH, CDR2 LQKENI. Trimming removed 3 bases from V and 3 bases from J, with 8 bases in between. The CDR3 region has the DNA TGTGCCAGCTCACCGGGGGGGGACACTGAAGCTTTCTTT. Translating it yields CASSPGGDTEAFF.

The chain uses TRBV2 and TRBJ2-3, with 12 positions matching TRBD2. Per germline, CDR1 SNHLY and CDR2 FYNNEI. The length of the CDR3 is 19 residues. V shed 2 bases, J shed 2 bases, and the junction held 11 bases outside the gene matches. Here the CDR3 DNA reads TGTGCCAGCAGTGAATTTCGTACTAGCGGGGGGCACCACACAGATACGCAGTATTTT. It encodes CASSEFRTSGGHHTDTQYF.

The chain has TRBV27 and TRBJ1-2; 9 bases agree with TRBD1. Germline CDR1 and CDR2: MNHEY and SMNVEV (reference sequence). This CDR3 spans 14 amino acids. V gave up 5 bases and J gave up 4 bases; unmatched junction bases: 5. In nucleotides, the CDR3 is TGTGCCAGCAGTGCGGACAGGGGCGGCTATGGCTACACCTTC. It encodes CASSADRGGYGYTF.

The chain recombines TRBV19 with TRBJ2-1, with 11 bases aligning to TRBD1. CDR3 size: 17 residues. J gave up 4 bases and V 3 bases, and 8 bases lay outside the gene matches. CDR1 LNHDA and CDR2 SQIVND come from the germline V gene (reference sequence). The CDR3 nucleotides read TGTGCCAGTAGTATCGACCCTGGGACAGGGGGATACAATGAGCAGTTCTTC. The encoded protein is CASSIDPGTGGYNEQFF.

This clone was picked up a small number of times. The chain joins TRBV6-5 to TRBJ1-6, with 10 bases that match TRBD1. The V gene's germline CDR1 is MNHEY and CDR2 SVGAGI. Trimming cost V 6 bases and J 4 bases; bases outside gene matches: 3. The CDR3 contains 15 residues. Written as DNA, the CDR3 is TGTGCCAGCAGGCCGGGACAGGGGTATAATTCACCCCTCCACTTT. Translation gives CASRPGQGYNSPLHF.

The CDR3 region has the DNA TGTGCCAGCAGCGTAGCGGAGCTTAACGGGGAGCTGTTTTTT. Translated: CASSVAELNGELFF. The chain links TRBV9 to TRBJ2-2; no reliable D call. Trimming removed 0 bases from V and 7 bases from J, with 10 bases in between. The CDR3 has 14 amino acids. The germline CDR1 and CDR2 sequences are SGDLS and YYNGEE.

V and J are TRBV9 and TRBJ2-1; D not resolved. The CDR3 has 15 residues. The ends were cut back, 4 bases at V and 5 bases at J, with 16 bases in the middle. Germline values: CDR1 SGDLS, CDR2 YYNGEE. CDR3 in amino acids: CASSSAGDANNEQFF. Here the CDR3 DNA reads TGTGCCAGCAGCTCCGCTGGAGACGCTAACAATGAGCAGTTCTTC.

This chain links TRBV7-2 with TRBJ2-2; 9 bases map to TRBD2. The CDR3 covers 16 residues. After removal of 3 bases from V and 3 bases from J, the junction contained 5 bases not matched to a gene. The germline V gene encodes CDR1 SGHTA and CDR2 FQGNSA. In nucleotides, the CDR3 is TGTGCCAGCAGCTTTACTAGCGGGTTTTACACCGGGGAGCTGTTTTTT. Translated: CASSFTSGFYTGELFF.

Only a few counts were recorded for this clone. This chain connects TRBV15 to TRBJ1-4; D remains ambiguous. The CDR3 is made up of 14 amino acids. V lost 5 bases, J lost 7 bases, and 14 bases lay in between. Germline CDR1 LNHNV, CDR2 YYDKDF (reference sequence). The CDR3: CATSGSGPPEKLFF. For the CDR3, the DNA is TGTGCCACCAGCGGGAGCGGGCCTCCTGAAAAACTGTTTTTT.

The chain couples TRBV10-3 to TRBJ2-1, with D perhaps matching TRBD2 (7 bases). In germline, CDR1 is ENHRY, CDR2 SYGVKD. Trimming shortened V by 4 bases and J by 0 bases, and 16 bases separated the two germline ends. CDR3 size: 17 residues. CDR3 protein: CAISGTGQRDSYNEQFF. CDR3 bases: TGTGCCATCAGTGGCACAGGACAGCGGGACTCCTACAATGAGCAGTTCTTC.

The rearrangement joins TRBV18 to TRBJ2-1; no firm D call. Per the germline V gene, CDR1 is KGHSH and CDR2 is LQKENI. The V gene lost 5 bases and the J gene lost 5 bases, with 7 bases spanning the gap. The CDR3 has 12 amino acids. The CDR3 protein is CASSDSDNEQFF. CDR3 DNA: TGTGCCAGCTCAGATAGTGACAATGAGCAGTTCTTC.

This clone was detected once. The chain uses TRBV7-2 and TRBJ2-3; TRBD2 might be the D (6 bases). Looked up from germline, CDR1 is SGHTA and CDR2 is FQGNSA. V lost 5 bases, J lost 0 bases, and 15 bases lay in between. The CDR3 has 16 residues. The CDR3 protein is CASSPRGGASTDTQYF. In nucleotides, the CDR3 is TGTGCCAGCAGCCCCAGAGGCGGGGCCAGCACAGATACGCAGTATTTT. The complete variable domain, with remaining parts taken from reference TRBV7-2 and TRBJ2-3, reads GAGVSQSPSNKVTEKGKDVELRCDPISGHTALYWYRQSLGQGLEFLIYFQGNSAPDKSGLPSDRFSAERTGGSVSTLTIQRTQQEDSAVYLCASSPRGGASTDTQYFGPGTRLTVL.

The chain joins TRBV7-2 to TRBJ2-3, with D possibly matching TRBD2 (5 bases). Trimming cost V 1 base and J 4 bases, with 12 bases left between them. CDR1 and CDR2 from the germline V gene are SGHTA and FQGNSA. CDR3 length: 15 residues. In DNA, the CDR3 is TGTGCCAGCAGCTTAGGGGGTTCTAGCCCAGATACGCAGTATTTT. Its protein is CASSLGGSSPDTQYF.

This clone was recorded once. The chain has TRBV11-2 and TRBJ1-6, with 8 bases matching TRBD1. Germline V gene data show CDR1 as SGHAT and CDR2 as FQNNGV. The CDR3 consists of 16 residues. After removal of 3 bases from V and 7 bases from J, the junction contained 8 bases not matched to a gene. The CDR3 nucleotides read TGTGCCAGCAGCTTGCTCCGGGACAGGCTCAATTCACCCCTCCACTTT. Translation gives CASSLLRDRLNSPLHF.

This clone was counted between two and nine times. The chain uses TRBV4-3 and TRBJ1-3; the D gene is possibly TRBD1 (5 bases). This CDR3 region has 18 residues. Germline V gene lookup returns CDR1 LGHNA and CDR2 YSLEER. Deletions cut 0 bases from V and 5 bases from J, with 20 bases between. Here the CDR3 DNA reads TGCGCCAGCAGCCAAGACTCCCTGACAGCAGGATACCGAAACACCATATATTTT. It yields the protein CASSQDSLTAGYRNTIYF.

This rearrangement joins TRBV2 to TRBJ1-1; TRBD1 matches at 7 bases. The CDR3 sequence is 13 residues long. Germline V gene data show CDR1 as SNHLY and CDR2 as FYNNEI. The trim removed 7 bases at V and 7 bases at J, leaving 9 bases unmatched. The CDR3 loop reads CASTSGGQREAFF. DNA of the CDR3: TGTGCCAGCACCTCCGGGGGACAGCGTGAAGCTTTCTTT. The full variable domain, rest sourced from reference TRBV2 and TRBJ1-1, is EPEVTQTPSHQVTQMGQEVILRCVPISNHLYFYWYRQILGQKVEFLVSFYNNEISEKSEIFDDQFSVERPDGSNFTLKIRSTKLEDSAMYFCASTSGGQREAFFGQGTRLTVV.